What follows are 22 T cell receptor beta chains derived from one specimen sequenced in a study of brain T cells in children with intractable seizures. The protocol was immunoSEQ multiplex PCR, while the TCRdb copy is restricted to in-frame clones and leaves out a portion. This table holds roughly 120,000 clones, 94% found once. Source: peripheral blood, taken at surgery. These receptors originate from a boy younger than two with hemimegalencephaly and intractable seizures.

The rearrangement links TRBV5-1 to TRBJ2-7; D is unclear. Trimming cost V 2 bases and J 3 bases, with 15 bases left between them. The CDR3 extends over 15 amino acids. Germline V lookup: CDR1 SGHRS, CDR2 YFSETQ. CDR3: CASSFGPDKFYEQYF. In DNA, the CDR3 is TGCGCCAGCAGCTTCGGCCCCGACAAATTCTACGAGCAGTACTTC.

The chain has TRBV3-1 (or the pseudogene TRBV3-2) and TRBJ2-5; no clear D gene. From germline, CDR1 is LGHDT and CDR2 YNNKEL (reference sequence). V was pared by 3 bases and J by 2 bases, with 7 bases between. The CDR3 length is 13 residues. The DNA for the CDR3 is TGTGCCAGCAGCCAGCGTAGACAAGAGACCCAGTACTTC. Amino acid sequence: CASSQRRQETQYF.

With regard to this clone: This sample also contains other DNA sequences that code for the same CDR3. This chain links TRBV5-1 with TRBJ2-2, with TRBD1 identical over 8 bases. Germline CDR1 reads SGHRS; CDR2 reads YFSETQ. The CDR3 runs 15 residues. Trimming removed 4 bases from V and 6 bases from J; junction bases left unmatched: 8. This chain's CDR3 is CASSPGQGRAGELFF. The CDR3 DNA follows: TGCGCCAGCAGCCCCGGACAGGGTAGGGCCGGGGAGCTGTTTTTT. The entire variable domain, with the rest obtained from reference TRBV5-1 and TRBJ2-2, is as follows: KAGVTQTPRYLIKTRGQQVTLSCSPISGHRSVSWYQQTPGQGLQFLFEYFSETQRNKGNFPGRFSGRQFSNSRSEMNVSTLELGDSALYLCASSPGQGRAGELFFGEGSRLTVL.

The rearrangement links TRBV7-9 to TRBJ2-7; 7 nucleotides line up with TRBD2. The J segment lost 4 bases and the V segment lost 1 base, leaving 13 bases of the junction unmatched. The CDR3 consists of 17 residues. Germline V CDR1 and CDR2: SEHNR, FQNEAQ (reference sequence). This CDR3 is CASSLGPGGEGSYEQYF. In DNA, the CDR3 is TGTGCCAGCAGCTTAGGGCCGGGGGGAGAGGGATCTTACGAGCAGTACTTC.

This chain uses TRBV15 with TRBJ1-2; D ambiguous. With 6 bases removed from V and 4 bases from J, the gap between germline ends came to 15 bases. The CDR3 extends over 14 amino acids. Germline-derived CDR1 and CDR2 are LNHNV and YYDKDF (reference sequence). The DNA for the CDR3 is TGTGCCACCAGAATGTCAGGCTTCGGCTATGGCTACACCTTC. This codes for CATRMSGFGYGYTF.

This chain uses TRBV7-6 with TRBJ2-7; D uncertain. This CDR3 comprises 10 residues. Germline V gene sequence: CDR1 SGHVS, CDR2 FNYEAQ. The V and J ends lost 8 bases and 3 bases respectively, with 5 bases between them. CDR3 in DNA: TGTGCCAGCGGGAACTACGAGCAGTACTTC. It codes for CASGNYEQYF.

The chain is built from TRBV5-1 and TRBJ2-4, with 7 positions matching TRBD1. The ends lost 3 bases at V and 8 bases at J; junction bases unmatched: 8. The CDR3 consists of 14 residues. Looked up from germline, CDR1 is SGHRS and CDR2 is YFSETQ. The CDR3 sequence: CASSWGQSVDIQYF. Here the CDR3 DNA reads TGCGCCAGCAGCTGGGGACAGTCCGTCGACATTCAGTACTTC. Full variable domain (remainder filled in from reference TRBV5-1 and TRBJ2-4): KAGVTQTPRYLIKTRGQQVTLSCSPISGHRSVSWYQQTPGQGLQFLFEYFSETQRNKGNFPGRFSGRQFSNSRSEMNVSTLELGDSALYLCASSWGQSVDIQYFGAGTRLSVL.

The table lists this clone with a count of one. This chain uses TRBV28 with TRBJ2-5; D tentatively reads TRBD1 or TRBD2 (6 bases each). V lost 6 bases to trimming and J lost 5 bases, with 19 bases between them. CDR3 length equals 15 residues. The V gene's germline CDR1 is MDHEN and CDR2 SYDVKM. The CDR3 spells CASRDIGGAGETQYF. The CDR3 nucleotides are TGTGCCAGCAGAGATATCGGGGGCGCAGGGGAGACCCAGTACTTC. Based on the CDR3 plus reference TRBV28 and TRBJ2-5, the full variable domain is DVKVTQSSRYLVKRTGEKVFLECVQDMDHENMFWYRQDPGLGLRLIYFSYDVKMKEKGDIPEGYSVSREKKERFSLILESASTNQTSMYLCASRDIGGAGETQYFGPGTRLLVL.

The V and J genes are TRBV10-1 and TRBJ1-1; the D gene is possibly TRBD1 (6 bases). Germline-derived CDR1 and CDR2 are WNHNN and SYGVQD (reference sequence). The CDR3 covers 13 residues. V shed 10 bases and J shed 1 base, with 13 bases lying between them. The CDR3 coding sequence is TGCGCCACTAAGCGGGGGGCGAACACTGAAGCTTTCTTT. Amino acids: CATKRGANTEAFF.

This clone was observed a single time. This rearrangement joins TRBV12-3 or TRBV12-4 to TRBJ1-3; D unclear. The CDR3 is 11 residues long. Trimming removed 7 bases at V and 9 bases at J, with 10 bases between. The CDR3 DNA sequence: TGTGCCAGCACCCCCGGAGGCACCATATATTTT. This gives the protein CASTPGGTIYF.

The CDR3 loop reads CASSDSHSGRQDNEQFF. The CDR3 DNA reads TGTGCCAGCAGCGATAGCCATAGCGGGAGGCAGGACAATGAGCAGTTCTTC. The chain combines TRBV9 with TRBJ2-1, with TRBD2 identical over 10 bases. Per germline, CDR1 SGDLS and CDR2 YYNGEE. CDR3 length: 17 residues. The V segment lost 3 bases and the J segment 5 bases; nucleotides outside the gene matches: 11. The variable domain in full, with the rest retrieved from reference TRBV9 and TRBJ2-1, is DSGVTQTPKHLITATGQRVTLRCSPRSGDLSVYWYQQSLDQGLQFLIQYYNGEERAKGNILERFSAQQFPDLHSELNLSSLELGDSALYFCASSDSHSGRQDNEQFFGPGTRLTVL.

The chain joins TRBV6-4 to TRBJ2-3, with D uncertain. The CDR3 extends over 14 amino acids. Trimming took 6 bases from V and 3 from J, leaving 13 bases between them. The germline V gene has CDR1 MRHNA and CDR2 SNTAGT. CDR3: CASSLWVGTDTQYF. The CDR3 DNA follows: TGTGCCAGCAGCCTCTGGGTTGGGACAGATACGCAGTATTTT.

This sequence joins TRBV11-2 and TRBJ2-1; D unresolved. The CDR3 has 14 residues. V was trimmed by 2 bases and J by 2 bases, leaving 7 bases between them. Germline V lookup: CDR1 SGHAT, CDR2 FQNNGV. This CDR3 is CASSLSGAYNEQFF. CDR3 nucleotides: TGTGCCAGCAGCTTATCCGGCGCCTACAATGAGCAGTTCTTC.

For the CDR3, the DNA is TGTGCCAGCAGTAGGGACTTCTCCTACAATGAGCAGTTCTTC. This sequence encodes CASSRDFSYNEQFF. This rearrangement joins TRBV7-3 to TRBJ2-1; D possibly corresponds to TRBD2 (6 bases). The CDR3 totals 14 residues. The germline CDR1 and CDR2 sequences are SGHTA and FQGTGA. V lost 6 bases, J lost 0 bases, and 9 bases lay in between. The full variable domain, with the rest looked up from reference TRBV7-3 and TRBJ2-1, is GAGVSQTPSNKVTEKGKYVELRCDPISGHTALYWYRQSLGQGPEFLIYFQGTGAADDSGLPNDRFFAVRPEGSVSTLKIQRTERGDSAVYLCASSRDFSYNEQFFGPGTRLTVL.

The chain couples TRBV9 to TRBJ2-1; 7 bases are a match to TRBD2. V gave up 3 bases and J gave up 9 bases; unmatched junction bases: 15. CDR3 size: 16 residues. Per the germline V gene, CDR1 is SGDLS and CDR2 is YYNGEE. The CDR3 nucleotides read TGTGCCAGCAGCGCCATTCGGGGCGGGAGTCTAGGTGAGCAGTTCTTC. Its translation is CASSAIRGGSLGEQFF.

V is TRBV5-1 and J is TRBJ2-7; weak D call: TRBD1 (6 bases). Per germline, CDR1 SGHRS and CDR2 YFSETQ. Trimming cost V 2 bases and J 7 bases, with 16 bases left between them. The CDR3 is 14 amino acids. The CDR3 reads CASSFRFVTGEQYF. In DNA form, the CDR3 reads TGCGCCAGCAGCTTCAGGTTCGTAACAGGGGAGCAGTACTTC.

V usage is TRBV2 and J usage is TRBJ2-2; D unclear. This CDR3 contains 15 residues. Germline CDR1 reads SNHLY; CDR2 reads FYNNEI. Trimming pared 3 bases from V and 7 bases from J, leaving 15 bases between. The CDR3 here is CASSETDLGGGELFF. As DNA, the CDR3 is TGTGCCAGCAGTGAGACGGATTTAGGTGGCGGGGAGCTGTTTTTT.

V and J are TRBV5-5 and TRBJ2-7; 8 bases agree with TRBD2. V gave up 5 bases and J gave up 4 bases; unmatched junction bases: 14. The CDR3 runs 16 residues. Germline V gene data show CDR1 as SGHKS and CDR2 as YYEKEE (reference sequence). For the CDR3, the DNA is TGTGCCAGCAGGCTCCGGGGTAGCGGGGAGTCGTACGAGCAGTACTTC. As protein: CASRLRGSGESYEQYF.

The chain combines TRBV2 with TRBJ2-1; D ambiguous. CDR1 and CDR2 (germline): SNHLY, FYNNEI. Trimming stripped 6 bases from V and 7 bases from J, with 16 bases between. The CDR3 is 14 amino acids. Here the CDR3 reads CASSPAVLHNEQFF. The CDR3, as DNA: TGTGCCAGCAGCCCTGCGGTCCTCCATAATGAGCAGTTCTTC.

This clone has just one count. Here the CDR3 reads CASSLGVGGSLMNTEAFF. The DNA of the CDR3 is TGTGCCAGCAGTTTGGGGGTGGGGGGCTCCCTAATGAACACTGAAGCTTTCTTT. The J gene is TRBJ1-1, the V gene TRBV28, with D possibly TRBD1 on 6 matching bases. The V end lost 3 bases, the J end lost 0 bases, and 20 bases lay between the germline ends. The germline V gene encodes CDR1 MDHEN and CDR2 SYDVKM. The CDR3 loop spans 18 amino acids.

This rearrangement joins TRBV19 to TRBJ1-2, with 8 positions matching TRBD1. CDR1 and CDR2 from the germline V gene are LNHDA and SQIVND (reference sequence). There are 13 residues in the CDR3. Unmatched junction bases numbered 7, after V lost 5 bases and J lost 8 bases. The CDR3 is CASSLTGGAGYTF. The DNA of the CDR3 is TGTGCCAGTAGTCTTACAGGGGGGGCCGGCTACACCTTC.

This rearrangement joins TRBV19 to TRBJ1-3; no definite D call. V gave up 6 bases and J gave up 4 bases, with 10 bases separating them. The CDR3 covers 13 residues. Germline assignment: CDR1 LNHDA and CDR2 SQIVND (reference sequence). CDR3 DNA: TGTGCCAGTAGCCCGGGTAACGGAAACACCATATATTTT. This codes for CASSPGNGNTIYF.